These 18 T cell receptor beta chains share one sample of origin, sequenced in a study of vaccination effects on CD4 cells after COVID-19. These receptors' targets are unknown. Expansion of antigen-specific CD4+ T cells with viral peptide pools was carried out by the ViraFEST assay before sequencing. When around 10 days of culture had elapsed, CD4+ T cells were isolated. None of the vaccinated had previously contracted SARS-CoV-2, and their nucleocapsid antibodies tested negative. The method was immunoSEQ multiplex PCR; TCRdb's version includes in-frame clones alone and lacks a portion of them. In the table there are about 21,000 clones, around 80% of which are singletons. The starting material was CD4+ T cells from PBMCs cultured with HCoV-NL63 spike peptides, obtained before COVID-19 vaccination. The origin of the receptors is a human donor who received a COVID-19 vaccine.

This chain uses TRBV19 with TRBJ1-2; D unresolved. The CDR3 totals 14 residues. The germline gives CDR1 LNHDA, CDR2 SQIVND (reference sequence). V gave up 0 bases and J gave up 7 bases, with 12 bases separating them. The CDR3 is CASSIEDGRGGYTF. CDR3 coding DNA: TGTGCCAGTAGTATAGAGGACGGGCGAGGTGGCTACACCTTC.

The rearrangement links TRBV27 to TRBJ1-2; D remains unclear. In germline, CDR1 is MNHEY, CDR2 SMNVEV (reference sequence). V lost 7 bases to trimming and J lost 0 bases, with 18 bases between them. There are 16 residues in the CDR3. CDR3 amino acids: CASTSRVGKTNYGYTF. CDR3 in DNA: TGTGCCAGCACCTCACGAGTCGGGAAAACTAACTATGGCTACACCTTC.

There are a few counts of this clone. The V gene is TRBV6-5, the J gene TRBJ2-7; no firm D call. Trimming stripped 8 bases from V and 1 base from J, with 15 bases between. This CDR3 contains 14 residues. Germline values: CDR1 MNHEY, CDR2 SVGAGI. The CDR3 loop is CASSEDVRSYEQYF. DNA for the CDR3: TGTGCCAGCTCCGAGGACGTGAGATCCTACGAGCAGTACTTC.

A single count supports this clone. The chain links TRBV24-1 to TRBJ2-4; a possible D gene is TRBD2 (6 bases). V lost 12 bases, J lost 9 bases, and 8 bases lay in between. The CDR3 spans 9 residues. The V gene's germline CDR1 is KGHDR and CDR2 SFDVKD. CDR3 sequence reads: CAAGGIQYF. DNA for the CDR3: TGTGCCGCCGGGGGCATTCAGTACTTC.

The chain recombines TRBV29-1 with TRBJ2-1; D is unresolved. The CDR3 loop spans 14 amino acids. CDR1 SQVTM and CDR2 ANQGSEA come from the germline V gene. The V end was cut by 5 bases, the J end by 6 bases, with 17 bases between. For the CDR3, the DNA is TGCAGCGTTCTCACGCGTGGAGAAGTCAATGAGCAGTTCTTC. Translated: CSVLTRGEVNEQFF.

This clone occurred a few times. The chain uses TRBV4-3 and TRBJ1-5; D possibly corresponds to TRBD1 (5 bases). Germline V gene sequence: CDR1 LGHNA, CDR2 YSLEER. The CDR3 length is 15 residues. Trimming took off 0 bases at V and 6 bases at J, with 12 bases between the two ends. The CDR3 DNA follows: TGCGCCAGCAGCCAAGATGAGGGGACCGGTCAGCCCCAGCATTTT. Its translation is CASSQDEGTGQPQHF.

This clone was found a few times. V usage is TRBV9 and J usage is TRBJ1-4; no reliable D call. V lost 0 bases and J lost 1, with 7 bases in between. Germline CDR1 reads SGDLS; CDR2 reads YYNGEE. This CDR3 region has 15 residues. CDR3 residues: CASSVAWGTNEKLFF. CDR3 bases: TGTGCCAGCAGCGTAGCTTGGGGAACTAATGAAAAACTGTTTTTT.

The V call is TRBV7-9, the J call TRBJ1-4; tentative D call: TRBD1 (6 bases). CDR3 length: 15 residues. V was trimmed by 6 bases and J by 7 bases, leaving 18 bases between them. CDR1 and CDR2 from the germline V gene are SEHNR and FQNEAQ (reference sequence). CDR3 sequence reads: CASSSIGGGLEKLFF. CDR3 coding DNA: TGTGCCAGCAGTTCGATCGGGGGGGGCCTTGAAAAACTGTTTTTT.

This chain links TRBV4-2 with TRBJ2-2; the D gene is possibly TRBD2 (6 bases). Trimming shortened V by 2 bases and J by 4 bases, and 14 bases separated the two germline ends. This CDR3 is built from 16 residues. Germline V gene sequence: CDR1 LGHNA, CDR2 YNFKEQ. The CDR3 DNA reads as TGTGCCAGCAGCCAATACGGGGGAACATCCACCGGGGAGCTGTTTTTT. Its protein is CASSQYGGTSTGELFF.

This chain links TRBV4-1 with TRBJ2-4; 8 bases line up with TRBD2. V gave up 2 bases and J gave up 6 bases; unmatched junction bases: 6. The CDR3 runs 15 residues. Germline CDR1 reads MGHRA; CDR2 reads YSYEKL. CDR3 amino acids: CASSQPTSATNIQYF. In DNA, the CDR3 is TGCGCCAGCAGCCAACCGACTAGCGCGACAAACATTCAGTACTTC.

This CDR3 reads CASSGTGPNNVLTF. The DNA for the CDR3 is TGTGCCAGCAGCGGGACAGGCCCCAACAACGTCCTGACTTTC. The V gene is TRBV5-4, the J gene TRBJ2-6, with TRBD1 matching 8 bases. Trimming cost V 4 bases and J 9 bases; bases outside gene matches: 6. The CDR3 contains 14 residues. The germline gives CDR1 SGHNT, CDR2 YYREEE (reference sequence).

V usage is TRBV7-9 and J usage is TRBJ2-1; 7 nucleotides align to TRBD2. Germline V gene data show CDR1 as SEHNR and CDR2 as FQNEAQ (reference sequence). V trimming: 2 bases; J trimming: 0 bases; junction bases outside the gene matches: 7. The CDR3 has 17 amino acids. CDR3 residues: CASSLLFRGSSYNEQFF. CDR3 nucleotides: TGTGCCAGCAGCTTATTGTTTCGCGGGAGCTCCTACAATGAGCAGTTCTTC.

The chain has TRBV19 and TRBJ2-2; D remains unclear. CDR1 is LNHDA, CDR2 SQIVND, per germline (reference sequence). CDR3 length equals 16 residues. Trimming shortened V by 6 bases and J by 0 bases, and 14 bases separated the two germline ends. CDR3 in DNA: TGTGCCAGTAGACCTTCCAGGAATGCGAACACCGGGGAGCTGTTTTTT. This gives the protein CASRPSRNANTGELFF. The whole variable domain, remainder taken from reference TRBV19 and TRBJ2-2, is DGGITQSPKYLFRKEGQNVTLSCEQNLNHDAMYWYRQDPGQGLRLIYYSQIVNDFQKGDIAEGYSVSREKKESFPLTVTSAQKNPTAFYLCASRPSRNANTGELFFGEGSRLTVL.

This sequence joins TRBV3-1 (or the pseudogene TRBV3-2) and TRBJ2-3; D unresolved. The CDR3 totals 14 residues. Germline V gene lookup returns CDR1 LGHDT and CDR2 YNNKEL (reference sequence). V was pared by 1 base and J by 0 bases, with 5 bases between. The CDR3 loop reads CASSQVLSTDTQYF. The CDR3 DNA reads TGTGCCAGCAGCCAAGTCCTCAGCACAGATACGCAGTATTTT.

The CDR3 DNA follows: TGTGCCAGCAGCTTAGTATTGAGGGGGATGAACACTGAAGCTTTCTTT. Translating gives CASSLVLRGMNTEAFF. The chain recombines TRBV7-2 with TRBJ1-1, with TRBD1 as a possible D gene (6 bases). With 1 base removed from V and 0 bases from J, the gap between germline ends came to 12 bases. The CDR3 has 16 residues. Germline CDR1 SGHTA, CDR2 FQGNSA. Drawing the rest from reference TRBV7-2 and TRBJ1-1, the complete variable domain is GAGVSQSPSNKVTEKGKDVELRCDPISGHTALYWYRQSLGQGLEFLIYFQGNSAPDKSGLPSDRFSAERTGGSVSTLTIQRTQQEDSAVYLCASSLVLRGMNTEAFFGQGTRLTVV.

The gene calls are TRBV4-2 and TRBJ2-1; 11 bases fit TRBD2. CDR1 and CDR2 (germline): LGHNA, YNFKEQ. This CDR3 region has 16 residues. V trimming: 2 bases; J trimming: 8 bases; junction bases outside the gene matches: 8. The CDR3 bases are TGTGCCAGCAGCCAATTTAGCGGGGGGGGTTTCTATGAGCAGTTCTTC. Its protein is CASSQFSGGGFYEQFF.

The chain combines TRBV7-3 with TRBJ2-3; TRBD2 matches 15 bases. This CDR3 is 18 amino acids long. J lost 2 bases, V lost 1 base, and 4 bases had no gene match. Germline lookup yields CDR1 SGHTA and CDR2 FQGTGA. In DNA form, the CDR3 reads TGTGCCAGCAGCTTAAGGGGACTAGCGGGGGGCCTCACAGATACGCAGTATTTT. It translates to CASSLRGLAGGLTDTQYF.

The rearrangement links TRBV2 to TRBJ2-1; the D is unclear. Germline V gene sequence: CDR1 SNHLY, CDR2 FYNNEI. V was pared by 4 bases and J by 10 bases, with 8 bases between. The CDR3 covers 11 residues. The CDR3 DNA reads TGTGCCAGCAGTGCCTTTGGAGAGCAGTTCTTC. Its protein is CASSAFGEQFF.